Below, 27 T cell receptor beta chains from the same sample are listed, as sequenced in a study of Ad26.COV2.S vaccination and SARS-CoV-2 variants (dated by TCRdb to about 2021). The meaning of the sample's treatment or condition label: approximately 18 received Ad26.COV2.S at low or high dose, single or two shots; 5 received placebo; per-sample allocation not given. Repertoires of vaccine and placebo recipients were sequenced from samples collected on day 63 after the first injection. Preparation of the library involved the immunoSEQ multiplex PCR assay. TCRdb provides this immuneACCESS table in a form limited to in-frame rearrangements. Some clones are lacking; in checked studies, under half of them reflect an unresolved V gene, and why the rest are absent is not known. The sample includes 430,000 or so clones, with around 90% observed a single time. The ten largest clonotypes hold approximately 12% of the sample.

Sequenced material: peripheral blood, taken in a trial of Ad26.COV2.S vaccine versus placebo. The receptors here all came from a person aged 18-60 years who received the Ad26.COV2.S COVID-19 vaccine or a placebo.

V is TRBV6-6 and J is TRBJ2-7, with 10 bases fitting TRBD2. The CDR3 length is 14 residues. V dropped 10 bases and J dropped 2; count of bases not matched to a gene: 8. Germline V gene sequence: CDR1 MNHNY, CDR2 SVGAGI (reference sequence). The CDR3 region is CATAPTSGAYEQYF. The CDR3 DNA reads TGTGCCACCGCCCCCACTAGCGGGGCCTACGAGCAGTACTTC.

The chain uses TRBV6-2 or TRBV6-3 and TRBJ2-7; D is undetermined. The V gene's germline CDR1 is MNHEY and CDR2 SVGEGT. CDR3 length: 14 residues. The V and J ends lost 3 bases and 3 bases respectively, with 12 bases between them. CDR3 sequence: CASSYRTEVYEQYF. The DNA for the CDR3 is TGTGCCAGCAGTTATAGGACGGAAGTCTACGAGCAGTACTTC.

The V and J genes are TRBV9 and TRBJ2-3; 11 bases line up with TRBD2. The CDR3 spans 20 residues. J lost 3 bases, V lost 0 bases, and 15 bases had no gene match. Germline V lookup: CDR1 SGDLS, CDR2 YYNGEE. The CDR3 DNA is TGTGCCAGCAGCGTAGATTCCCTTGGGGCTAGCGGGAGGCTGACAGATACGCAGTATTTT. Residues: CASSVDSLGASGRLTDTQYF.

The rearrangement links TRBV12-5 to TRBJ2-6, with TRBD2 as a possible D gene (6 bases). Trimming removed 6 bases at V and 4 bases at J, with 10 bases between. CDR3 length equals 14 residues. Looked up from germline, CDR1 is LGHNT and CDR2 is FRNRAP. CDR3 protein: CASGRDSGANVLTF. CDR3 nucleotide sequence: TGTGCTAGTGGGAGGGACTCCGGGGCCAACGTCCTGACTTTC.

The chain recombines TRBV3-1 (or the pseudogene TRBV3-2) with TRBJ2-1; 13 bases are shared with TRBD2. The CDR3 sequence is 16 residues long. Losses at the gene ends were 6 bases for V and 4 bases for J; bases not matched to a gene: 6. In germline, CDR1 is LGHDT, CDR2 YNNKEL (reference sequence). This CDR3 reads CASSHTGLAGYNEQFF. In DNA, the CDR3 is TGTGCCAGCAGTCATACGGGACTAGCGGGGTACAATGAGCAGTTCTTC.

Remarks on this clone: Other DNA sequences within the sample encode an identical CDR3. The genes are TRBV27 and TRBJ2-3; D perhaps matches TRBD2 (6 bases). Germline loops: CDR1 MNHEY, CDR2 SMNVEV (reference sequence). This CDR3 spans 13 amino acids. V lost 3 bases, J lost 3 bases, and 7 bases lay in between. CDR3 sequence reads: CASSFRGTDTQYF. CDR3 DNA: TGTGCCAGCAGTTTTCGGGGGACAGATACGCAGTATTTT.

The chain combines TRBV14 with TRBJ2-3, with unresolved D. V lost 1 base and J 11 bases, leaving 13 bases between the germline ends. Per germline, CDR1 SGHDN and CDR2 FVKESK. This CDR3 is built from 13 residues. CDR3 in amino acids: CASSQAPRYGQYF. CDR3 DNA sequence: TGTGCCAGCAGCCAAGCTCCCAGATACGGGCAGTATTTT. The full variable domain, its missing parts supplied by reference TRBV14 and TRBJ2-3, is EAGVTQFPSHSVIEKGQTVTLRCDPISGHDNLYWYRRVMGKEIKFLLHFVKESKQDESGMPNNRFLAERTGGTYSTLKVQPAELEDSGVYFCASSQAPRYGQYFGPGTRLTVL.

A word on this clone: This sample includes further DNA sequences coding for the same CDR3. V usage is TRBV19 and J usage is TRBJ2-2, with D unclear. V gave up 6 bases and J gave up 0 bases, with 8 bases separating them. The CDR3 totals 14 residues. Germline V gives CDR1 LNHDA, CDR2 SQIVND (reference sequence). Here the CDR3 reads CASRGPANTGELFF. In nucleotides, the CDR3 is TGTGCCAGTAGAGGGCCAGCGAACACCGGGGAGCTGTTTTTT.

V and J are TRBV27 and TRBJ2-2; 9 bases fit TRBD2. Trimming took 2 bases from V and 0 from J; bases not matched to a gene: 4. In germline, CDR1 is MNHEY, CDR2 SMNVEV (reference sequence). The CDR3 totals 17 residues. CDR3 sequence reads: CASSLRSSGANTGELFF. CDR3 coding DNA: TGTGCCAGCAGTTTAAGGTCTAGCGGGGCGAACACCGGGGAGCTGTTTTTT.

The V and J genes are TRBV7-2 and TRBJ1-2, with a possible D match to TRBD1 (5 bases). The CDR3 contains 14 residues. Deletions cut 1 base from V and 4 bases from J, with 10 bases between. The germline gives CDR1 SGHTA, CDR2 FQGNSA. CDR3 sequence: CASSLDGHSYGYTF. In nucleotides, the CDR3 is TGTGCCAGCAGCTTAGATGGACATTCCTATGGCTACACCTTC.

This chain connects TRBV5-6 to TRBJ2-5; tentatively, D is TRBD2 (6 bases). CDR3 length: 13 residues. Trimming stripped 1 base from V and 3 bases from J, with 7 bases between. Germline CDR1 is SGHDT and CDR2 is YYEEEE. The CDR3 coding sequence is TGTGCCAGCAGCTTGCCGGGAGAAGAGACCCAGTACTTC. Its translation is CASSLPGEETQYF.

With respect to this clone: This CDR3 is also generated by other DNA sequences in the sample. The J gene is TRBJ2-3, the V gene TRBV4-3; D remains unclear. V was clipped by 0 bases and J by 2 bases, with 9 bases between them. CDR3 length equals 15 residues. The germline CDR1 and CDR2 sequences are LGHNA and YSLEER. The CDR3 nucleotides read TGCGCCAGCAGCCAAGATCTAGGCCTCACAGATACGCAGTATTTT. Its translation: CASSQDLGLTDTQYF.

This chain joins TRBV4-3 and TRBJ2-1; D is undetermined. V was shortened by 2 bases and J by 4 bases, with 9 bases between the two germline ends. This CDR3 contains 14 residues. CDR1 is LGHNA, CDR2 YSLEER, per germline. The CDR3 here is CASSQTEAYNEQFF. The CDR3 DNA follows: TGCGCCAGCAGCCAAACCGAGGCTTACAATGAGCAGTTCTTC.

This clone appeared once. This chain joins TRBV25-1 and TRBJ2-5, with TRBD1 matching over 10 bases. V shed 8 bases, J shed 10 bases, and the junction held 4 bases outside the gene matches. Germline V lookup: CDR1 MGHDK, CDR2 SYGVNS. CDR3 length: 11 residues. CDR3 amino acids: CASYGTGDQYF. The CDR3 DNA follows: TGTGCCAGCTACGGGACAGGGGACCAGTACTTC.

The chain joins TRBV5-8 to TRBJ2-2, with D tentatively TRBD1 (6 bases). The germline V gene has CDR1 SGHTS and CDR2 YDEGEE. V gave up 8 bases and J gave up 3 bases, with 14 bases separating them. The CDR3 runs to 14 residues. CDR3 DNA: TGTGCCAGACCGACCCAGGGGTACACCGGGGAGCTGTTTTTT. This translates into CARPTQGYTGELFF.

The chain couples TRBV5-1 to TRBJ2-2; 7 positions agree with TRBD1. CDR1 SGHRS and CDR2 YFSETQ come from the germline V gene. V shed 3 bases and J 3 bases; nucleotides not matched to a gene: 14. This CDR3 spans 18 amino acids. The CDR3 DNA reads TGCGCCAGCAGCTATGTGAGGAGCGACAGGGCCTACACCGGGGAGCTGTTTTTT. Residues: CASSYVRSDRAYTGELFF.

The chain's CDR3 is CASSKRVNSYTDTQYF. The CDR3, as DNA: TGTGCCAGCAGCAAAAGGGTTAACTCATACACAGATACGCAGTATTTT. This rearrangement joins TRBV14 to TRBJ2-3; D is unresolved. The V end lost 5 bases, the J end lost 2 bases, and 17 bases lay between the germline ends. The germline V gene encodes CDR1 SGHDN and CDR2 FVKESK. The CDR3 length is 16 residues.

The chain is built from TRBV6-1 and TRBJ2-3; 11 bases are shared with TRBD2. V was pared by 5 bases and J by 5 bases, with 6 bases of the junction left unmatched. Germline V CDR1 and CDR2: MNHNS, SASEGT. The CDR3 length is 15 residues. The CDR3 protein is CASSSTSGSGDTQYF. The DNA of the CDR3 is TGTGCCAGCAGTAGCACTAGCGGGAGTGGAGATACGCAGTATTTT.

This chain uses TRBV19 with TRBJ2-1; 7 bases are a match to TRBD2. The J segment lost 5 bases and the V segment lost 2 bases, leaving 21 bases of the junction unmatched. The CDR3 has 20 amino acids. Germline loops: CDR1 LNHDA, CDR2 SQIVND (reference sequence). The CDR3 DNA reads as TGTGCCAGTAGTATATCGACCTGGGACTACCCTGGAGTGGGAAACAATGAGCAGTTCTTC. Translation: CASSISTWDYPGVGNNEQFF.

The chain combines TRBV7-2 with TRBJ1-2, with no clear D. CDR3 size: 13 residues. Trimming left V 5 bases short and J 9 bases short, with 16 bases between. CDR1 and CDR2 (germline): SGHTA, FQGNSA. In DNA form, the CDR3 reads TGTGCCAGCAGCGTGTCTCGGCAGTTGAGCTACACCTTC. Amino acid sequence: CASSVSRQLSYTF.

The chain couples TRBV19 to TRBJ2-1; D remains ambiguous. V was cut by 2 bases and J by 2 bases, with 7 bases left in between. The CDR3 totals 14 residues. Germline V gene sequence: CDR1 LNHDA, CDR2 SQIVND (reference sequence). The CDR3 region is CASSIPGPYNEQFF. For the CDR3, the DNA is TGTGCCAGTAGTATACCAGGCCCCTACAATGAGCAGTTCTTC.

The chain uses TRBV19 and TRBJ2-7; 8 bases match TRBD2. Germline values: CDR1 LNHDA, CDR2 SQIVND (reference sequence). The ends lost 5 bases at V and 2 bases at J; junction bases unmatched: 11. This CDR3 has 16 residues. In nucleotides, the CDR3 is TGTGCCAGTAGTTCCCGGAGGGTAGCGGGAACCTACGAGCAGTACTTC. The encoded protein is CASSSRRVAGTYEQYF.

This clone appeared once. The CDR3 bases are TGTGCCAGCAGTTACGGACAGGGGGCAGGTTACACCTTC. This encodes CASSYGQGAGYTF. V gene TRBV6-5 combines with J gene TRBJ1-2, with 11 bases fitting TRBD1. The germline CDR1 and CDR2 sequences are MNHEY and SVGAGI. Trimming at V came to 2 bases and at J to 11 bases, leaving 4 bases not matched to a gene. The CDR3 is 13 amino acids.

The chain is built from TRBV10-3 and TRBJ2-6; TRBD2 is a possible D gene (5 bases). The V gene's germline CDR1 is ENHRY and CDR2 SYGVKD. The CDR3 has 16 amino acids. V was pared by 5 bases and J by 0 bases, with 11 bases between. The DNA for the CDR3 is TGTGCCATCAGTCCCGGACTTAGCTCTGGGGCCAACGTCCTGACTTTC. This codes for CAISPGLSSGANVLTF.

The chain recombines TRBV9 with TRBJ2-2; perhaps TRBD2 as D (8 bases). V shed 2 bases and J shed 3 bases, with 26 bases lying between them. Per germline, CDR1 SGDLS and CDR2 YYNGEE. The CDR3 runs to 20 residues. The CDR3 region has the DNA TGTGCCAGCAGCGTGGGACAGAAGCCCGGGACTAGATTCGACACCGGGGAGCTGTTTTTT. Translation gives CASSVGQKPGTRFDTGELFF.

The rearrangement uses TRBV13 and TRBJ1-1, with no clear D. Trimming took 3 bases from V and 1 from J, leaving 6 bases between them. CDR1 PRHDT and CDR2 FYEKMQ come from the germline V gene (reference sequence). This CDR3 region has 13 residues. DNA for the CDR3: TGTGCCAGCAGCTTCATGAGGAACACTGAAGCTTTCTTT. This encodes CASSFMRNTEAFF.

The chain joins TRBV4-3 to TRBJ2-4; TRBD2 aligns across 11 bases. The junction had 12 bases not matched to a gene; V was cut back by 0 bases and J by 8 bases. The germline V gene has CDR1 LGHNA and CDR2 YSLEER. The CDR3 is 18 amino acids. The CDR3 here is CASSQDLGSSGRRDIQYF. In nucleotides, the CDR3 is TGCGCCAGCAGCCAAGATCTGGGCTCTAGCGGGAGGAGGGACATTCAGTACTTC.